The rows below give T cell receptor beta chains drawn from one sample of a study of cytomegalovirus exposure and HLA in healthy donors. Assay: immunoSEQ multiplex PCR; the TCRdb copy retains only in-frame clones and omits some. The data hold fewer than 150,000 clones, with approximately 80% observed a single time. The specimen sequenced was PBMCs. These TCRs come from a male donor in good health and CMV-seronegative. Each CDR3 is given with its conserved first and last residue. A row's size may be missing; if present it is once, few, many or a size class.

>13|NA|TRBV28|TRBJ2-2
CASIETGTGELFF
>14|NA|TRBV4-2|TRBJ2-1
CASSQESSFNEQFF
>13|NA|TRBV28|TRBJ1-2
CASSQEVLYGYTF
>13|NA|TRBV29-1|TRBJ1-1
CSVERGLSVRAFF
>14|NA|TRBV11-2|TRBJ2-7
CASSLTGGSYEQYF
>14|NA|TRBV5-5|TRBJ2-3
CASSFGQVTDTQYF
>20|NA|TRBV7-6|TRBJ1-3
CASSLPQGASTMDSGNTIYF
>12|NA|TRBV4-2|TRBJ2-3
CASSQDLDTQYF
>16|NA|TRBV7-2|TRBJ1-2
CASSLDSTGVRYGYTF
>15|NA|TRBV5-1|TRBJ2-6
CASSLAVSGANVLTF
>17|NA|TRBV19|TRBJ2-7
CASSTRDRGIGHYEQYF
>12|NA|TRBV30|TRBJ1-1
CACHRGGTEAFF
>16|NA|TRBV27|TRBJ1-5
CASSLSEQGSHQPQHF
>16|NA|TRBV28|TRBJ1-5
CASSLTGQGSNQPQHF
>12|NA|TRBV7-9|TRBJ2-7
CASSRIGYEQYF
>12|NA|TRBV18|TRBJ1-3
CASSPTGNTIYF
>13|NA|TRBV6-1|TRBJ2-3
CASTPPGTDTQYF
>14|NA|TRBV5-4|TRBJ1-4
CASSPRGGDEKLFF
>9|once|TRBV7-9|TRBJ1-1
CAGQTEAFF
>16|NA|TRBV4-3|TRBJ1-2
CASSQASTQASYGYTF
>13|NA|TRBV7-3|TRBJ2-3
CASSSHGADTQYF
>15|NA|TRBV4-3|TRBJ1-4
CASSAPQGLGEKLFF
>13|NA|TRBV18|TRBJ1-2
CASSPQGDDGYTF
>13|NA|TRBV6-5|TRBJ1-1
CASSYFGGEDAFF
>15|few|TRBV11-3|TRBJ1-3
CASSLGGWSGNTIYF
>13|once|TRBV27|TRBJ1-2
CASKSAKGGGYTF
>13|NA|TRBV28|TRBJ1-5
CASGYSGNQPQHF
>14|NA|TRBV15|TRBJ1-1
CATSSPGGITEAFF
>15|NA|TRBV10-3|TRBJ2-3
CAISAEGRSADTQYF
>14|NA|TRBV4-3|TRBJ1-6
CASSQGLQSSPLHF
>15|NA|TRBV6-1|TRBJ1-4
CAPDRGRYYDEKLFF
>16|once|TRBV7-2|TRBJ2-5
CASSLHQLFPGETQYF
>15|NA|TRBV18|TRBJ1-2
CASSPGPGSNYGYTF
>14|NA|TRBV28|TRBJ1-5
CATSSDSRNQPQHF
>12|once|TRBV28|TRBJ1-1
CASSWRGTEAFF
>15|once|TRBV7-6|TRBJ1-4
CASSPARHPNEKLFF
>15|once|TRBV7-9|TRBJ2-5
CASSLNRGQVETQYF
>17|NA|TRBV18|TRBJ1-4
CASSQRGQFATNEKLFF
>12|NA|TRBV30|TRBJ1-2
CAWEEFGYGYTF